This T cell receptor beta chain is from a study of identical twins. Findings of the study overall: Shared out-of-frame alpha sequences (those common to twins) showed excess low generation probability. There were fewer insertions in abundant cord blood beta clonotypes, but memory repertoires showed no such pattern.

TCRdb passed the 5' RACE reads through MiXCR, listing each CDR3 protein once. The data hold about 570,000 distinct CDR3 sequences, with over 8.5% observed a single time. As to this clonotype: Antigen specificity is unknown.

V shed 4 bases, J shed 7 bases, and the junction held 13 bases outside the gene matches. The CDR3 runs to 16 residues. Looked up from germline, CDR1 is KGHDR and CDR2 is SFDVKD. These same data were also listed under a study on yellow fever vaccine responses in identical twins.

The chain couples TRBV24-1 to TRBJ2-7, with 9 bases identical to TRBD1. The TCR was taken from a woman under 30 in good health. Sequenced material: PBMCs. CDR3 region: CATSDPQGQGRQEQYF. In DNA, the CDR3 is TGTGCCACCAGTGACCCACAGGGACAGGGCCGGCAAGAGCAGTACTTC.